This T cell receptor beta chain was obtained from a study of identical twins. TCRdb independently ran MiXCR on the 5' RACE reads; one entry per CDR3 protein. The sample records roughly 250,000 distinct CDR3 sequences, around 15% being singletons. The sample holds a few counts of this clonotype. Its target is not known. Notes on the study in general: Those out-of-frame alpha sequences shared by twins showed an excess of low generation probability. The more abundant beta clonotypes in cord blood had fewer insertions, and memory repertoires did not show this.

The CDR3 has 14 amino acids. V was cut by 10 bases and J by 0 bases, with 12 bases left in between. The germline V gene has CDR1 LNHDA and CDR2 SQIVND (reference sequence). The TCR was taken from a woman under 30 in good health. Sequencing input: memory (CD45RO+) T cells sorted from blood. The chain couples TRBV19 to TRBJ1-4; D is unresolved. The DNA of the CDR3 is TGTGCCACCTCCGGGCCTGCAACTAATGAAAAACTGTTTTTT. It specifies CATSGPATNEKLFF.